This T cell receptor (beta chain) was identified during a study of T cell responses to AZD1222 COVID-19 vaccine. General study findings and limits: Regions 160-218 and 743-854 dominated among vaccine-associated CD4 TCRs spanning spike. In all cases, repertoires were sampled only after the peak T cell response.

There are 12 residues in the CDR3. Germline CDR1 and CDR2: WNHNN and SYGVQD (reference sequence). Trimming pared 2 bases from V and 12 bases from J, leaving 8 bases between. Sequencing used immunoSEQ multiplex PCR; TCRdb keeps in-frame clones, though not all of them. In the table there are some 120,000 clones, over 90% of which are singletons. Notes on this clone: Antigen unknown.

This clonotype originated in an adult in good health. This chain connects TRBV10-1 to TRBJ1-6, with D maybe TRBD1 (5 bases). This specimen was peripheral blood, taken on day 0 of AZD1222 vaccination. The CDR3 loop is CASSEPQGPLHF. In DNA form, the CDR3 reads TGCGCCAGCAGTGAGCCGCAGGGACCCCTCCACTTT.